The sequence of this T cell receptor (beta chain) was determined in a study of blood T cells in healthy people across ages. Looked up from germline, CDR1 is SGHTA and CDR2 is FQGNSA. V gave up 5 bases and J gave up 9 bases; unmatched junction bases: 6. This CDR3 is 14 amino acids long. Primers used in a second PCR of roughly 7 to 11 cycles were a sample-barcoded 5' primer and a J-beta primer mix. MiXCR, applied by TCRdb to the 5' RACE reads, yields one record per CDR3 protein. The sample lists about 830,000 distinct CDR3 sequences; 60% to 80% were seen once. The source material was blood. The receptor comes from a man aged 25 to 45 in good health. The chain joins TRBV7-2 to TRBJ1-6, with 8 bases aligning to TRBD1. CDR3 sequence: CASSQTGVGSPLHF. The CDR3 nucleotides read TGTGCCAGCAGCCAGACAGGGGTGGGTTCACCCCTCCACTTT.